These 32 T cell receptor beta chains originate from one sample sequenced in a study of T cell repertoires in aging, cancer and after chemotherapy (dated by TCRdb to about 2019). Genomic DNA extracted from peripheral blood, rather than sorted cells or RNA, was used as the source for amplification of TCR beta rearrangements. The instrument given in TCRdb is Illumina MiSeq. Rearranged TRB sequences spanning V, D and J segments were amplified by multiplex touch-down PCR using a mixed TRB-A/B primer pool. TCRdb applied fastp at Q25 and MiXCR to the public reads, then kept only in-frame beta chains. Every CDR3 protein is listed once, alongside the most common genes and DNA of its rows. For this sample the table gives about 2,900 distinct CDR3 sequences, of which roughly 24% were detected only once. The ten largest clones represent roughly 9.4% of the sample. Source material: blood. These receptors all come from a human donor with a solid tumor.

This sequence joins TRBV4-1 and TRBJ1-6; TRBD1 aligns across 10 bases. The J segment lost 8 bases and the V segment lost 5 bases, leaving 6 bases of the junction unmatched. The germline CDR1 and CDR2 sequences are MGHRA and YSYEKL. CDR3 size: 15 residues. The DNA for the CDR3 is TGCGCCAGCAGCAGCCGGGACAGGGGTTATTCACCCCTCCACTTT. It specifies CASSSRDRGYSPLHF.

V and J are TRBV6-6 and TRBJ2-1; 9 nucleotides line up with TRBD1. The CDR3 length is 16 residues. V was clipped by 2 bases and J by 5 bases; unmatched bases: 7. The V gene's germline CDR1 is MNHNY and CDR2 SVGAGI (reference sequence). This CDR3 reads CASSYNSQGADNEQFF. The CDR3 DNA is TGTGCCAGCAGTTACAACTCACAGGGGGCAGACAATGAGCAGTTCTTC.

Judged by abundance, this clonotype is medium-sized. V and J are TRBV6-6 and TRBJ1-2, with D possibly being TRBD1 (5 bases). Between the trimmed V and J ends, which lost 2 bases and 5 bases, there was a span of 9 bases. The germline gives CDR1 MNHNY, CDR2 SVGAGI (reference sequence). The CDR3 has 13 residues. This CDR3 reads CASSYAGPYGYTF. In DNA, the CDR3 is TGTGCCAGCAGTTACGCGGGGCCGTATGGCTACACCTTC.

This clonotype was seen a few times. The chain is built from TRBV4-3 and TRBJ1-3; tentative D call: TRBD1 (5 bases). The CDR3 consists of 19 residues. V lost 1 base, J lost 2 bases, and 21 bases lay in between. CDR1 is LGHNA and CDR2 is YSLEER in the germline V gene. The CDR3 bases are TGCGCCAGCAGCCAAGGGGACGGGAGGCAGAGGTTGGCTGGAAACACCATATATTTT. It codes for CASSQGDGRQRLAGNTIYF.

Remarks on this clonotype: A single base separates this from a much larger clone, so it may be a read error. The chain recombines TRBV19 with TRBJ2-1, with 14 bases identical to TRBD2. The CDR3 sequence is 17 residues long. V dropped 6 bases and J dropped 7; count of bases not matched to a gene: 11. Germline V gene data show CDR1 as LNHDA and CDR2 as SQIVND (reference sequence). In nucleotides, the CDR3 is TGTGCCAGTAGCCCGGGACTAGCGGGAGTCCGGGGGAATGAGCAGTTCTTC. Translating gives CASSPGLAGVRGNEQFF.

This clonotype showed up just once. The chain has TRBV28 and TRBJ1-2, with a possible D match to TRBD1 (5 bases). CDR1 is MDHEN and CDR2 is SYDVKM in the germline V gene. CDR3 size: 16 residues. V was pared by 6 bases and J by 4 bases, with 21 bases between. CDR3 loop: CASSIRGPGYFYGYTF. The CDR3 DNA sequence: TGTGCCAGCAGCATTAGGGGCCCAGGGTACTTCTATGGCTACACCTTC.

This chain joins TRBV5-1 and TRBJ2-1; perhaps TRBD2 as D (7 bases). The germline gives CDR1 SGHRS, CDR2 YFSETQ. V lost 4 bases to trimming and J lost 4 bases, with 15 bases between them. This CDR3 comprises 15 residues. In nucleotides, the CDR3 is TGCGCCAGCAGCCCGGCGGGGGCCGGGTACAATGAGCAGTTCTTC. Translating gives CASSPAGAGYNEQFF.

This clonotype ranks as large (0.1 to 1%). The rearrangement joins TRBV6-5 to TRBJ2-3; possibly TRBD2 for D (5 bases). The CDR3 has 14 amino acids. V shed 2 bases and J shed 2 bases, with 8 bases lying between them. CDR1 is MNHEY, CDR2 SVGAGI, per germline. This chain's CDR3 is CASSYGRDTDTQYF. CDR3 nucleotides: TGTGCCAGCAGTTACGGTCGGGACACAGATACGCAGTATTTT.

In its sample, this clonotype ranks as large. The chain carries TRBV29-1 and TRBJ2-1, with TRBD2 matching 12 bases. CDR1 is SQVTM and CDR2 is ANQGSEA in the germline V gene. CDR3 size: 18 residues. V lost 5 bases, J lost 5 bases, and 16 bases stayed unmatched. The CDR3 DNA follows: TGCAGCGTTACCGAGACTAGCGGGGGACAACCAGAAGACAATGAGCAGTTCTTC. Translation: CSVTETSGGQPEDNEQFF.

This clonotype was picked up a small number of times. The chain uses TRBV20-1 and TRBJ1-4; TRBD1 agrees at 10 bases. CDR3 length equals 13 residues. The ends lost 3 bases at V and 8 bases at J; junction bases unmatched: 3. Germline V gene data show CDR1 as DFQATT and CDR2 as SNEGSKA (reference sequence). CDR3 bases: TGCAGTGCTAGGACAGGGGGCCGAGAAAAACTGTTTTTT. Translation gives CSARTGGREKLFF.

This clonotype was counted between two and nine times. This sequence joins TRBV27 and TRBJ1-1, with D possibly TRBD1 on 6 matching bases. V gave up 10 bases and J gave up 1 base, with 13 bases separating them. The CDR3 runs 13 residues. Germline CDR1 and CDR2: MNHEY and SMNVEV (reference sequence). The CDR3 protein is CATKGGGNTEAFF. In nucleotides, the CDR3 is TGTGCCACCAAAGGGGGGGGGAACACTGAAGCTTTCTTT.

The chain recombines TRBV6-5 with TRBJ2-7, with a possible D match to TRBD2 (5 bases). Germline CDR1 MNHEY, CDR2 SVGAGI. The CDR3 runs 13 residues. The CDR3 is CVSSRALGGEQYF. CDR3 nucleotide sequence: TGTGTTAGCAGCCGAGCTCTGGGCGGGGAGCAGTACTTC.

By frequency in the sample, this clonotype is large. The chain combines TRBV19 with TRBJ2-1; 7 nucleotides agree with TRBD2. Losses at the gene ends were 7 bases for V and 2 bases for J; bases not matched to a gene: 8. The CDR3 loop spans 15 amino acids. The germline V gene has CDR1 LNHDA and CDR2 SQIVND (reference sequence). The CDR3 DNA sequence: TGTGCCAGTACCCCTAGCGGCCTCCCCTACAATGAGCAGTTCTTC. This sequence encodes CASTPSGLPYNEQFF.

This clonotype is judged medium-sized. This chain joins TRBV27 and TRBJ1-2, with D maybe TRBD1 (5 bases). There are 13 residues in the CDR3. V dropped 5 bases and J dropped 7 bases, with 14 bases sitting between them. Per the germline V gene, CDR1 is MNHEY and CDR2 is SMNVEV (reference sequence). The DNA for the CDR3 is TGTGCCAGCAGTCCCAACCCGACAGCTGGCTACACCTTC. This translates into CASSPNPTAGYTF.

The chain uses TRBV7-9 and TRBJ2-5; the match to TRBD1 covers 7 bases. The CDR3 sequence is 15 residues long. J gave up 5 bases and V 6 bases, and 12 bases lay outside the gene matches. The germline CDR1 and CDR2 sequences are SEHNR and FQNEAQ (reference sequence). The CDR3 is CASSARQGYWETQYF. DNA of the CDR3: TGTGCCAGCAGTGCAAGACAGGGTTATTGGGAGACCCAGTACTTC.

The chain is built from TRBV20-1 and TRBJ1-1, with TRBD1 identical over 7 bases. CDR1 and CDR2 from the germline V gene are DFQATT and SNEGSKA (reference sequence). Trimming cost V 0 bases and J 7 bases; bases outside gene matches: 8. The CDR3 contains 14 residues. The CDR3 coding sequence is TGCAGTGCTAGAGATCCCTTGGGACAGATTGAAGCTTTCTTT. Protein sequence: CSARDPLGQIEAFF.

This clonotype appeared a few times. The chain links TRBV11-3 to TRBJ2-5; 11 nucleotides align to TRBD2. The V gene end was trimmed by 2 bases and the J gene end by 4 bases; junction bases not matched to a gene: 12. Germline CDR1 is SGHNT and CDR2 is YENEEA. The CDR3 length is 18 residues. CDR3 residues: CASSLQRRGLAGGETQYF. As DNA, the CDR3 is TGTGCCAGCAGCTTACAGCGTCGAGGTCTAGCGGGAGGAGAGACCCAGTACTTC.

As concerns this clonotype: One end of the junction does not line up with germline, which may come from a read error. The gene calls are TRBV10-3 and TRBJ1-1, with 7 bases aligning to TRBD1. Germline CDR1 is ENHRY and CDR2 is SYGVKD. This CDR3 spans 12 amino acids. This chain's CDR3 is CASRDRVAEAFF. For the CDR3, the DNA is TGCGCCAGCAGAGACAGGGTTGCTGAAGCTTTCTTT.

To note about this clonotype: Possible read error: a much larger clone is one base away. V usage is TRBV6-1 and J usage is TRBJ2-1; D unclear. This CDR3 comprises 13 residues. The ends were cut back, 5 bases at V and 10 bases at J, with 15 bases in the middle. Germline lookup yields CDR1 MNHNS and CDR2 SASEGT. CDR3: CASSYGPSYEQFF. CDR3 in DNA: TGTGCCAGCAGTTACGGCCCCTCCTACGAGCAGTTCTTC.

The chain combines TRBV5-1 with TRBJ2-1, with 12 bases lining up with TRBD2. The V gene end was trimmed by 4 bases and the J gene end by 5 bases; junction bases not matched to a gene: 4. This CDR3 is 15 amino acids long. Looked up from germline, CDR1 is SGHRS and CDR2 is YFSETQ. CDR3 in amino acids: CASSPRLAGDNEQFF. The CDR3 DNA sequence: TGCGCCAGCAGCCCAAGACTAGCGGGAGACAATGAGCAGTTCTTC.

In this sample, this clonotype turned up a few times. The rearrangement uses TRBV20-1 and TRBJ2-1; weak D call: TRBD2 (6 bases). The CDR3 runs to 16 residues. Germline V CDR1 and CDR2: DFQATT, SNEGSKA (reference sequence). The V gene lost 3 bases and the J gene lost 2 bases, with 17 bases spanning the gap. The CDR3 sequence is CSASPPDYQTYNEQFF. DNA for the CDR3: TGCAGTGCTAGTCCTCCGGACTACCAAACCTACAATGAGCAGTTCTTC.

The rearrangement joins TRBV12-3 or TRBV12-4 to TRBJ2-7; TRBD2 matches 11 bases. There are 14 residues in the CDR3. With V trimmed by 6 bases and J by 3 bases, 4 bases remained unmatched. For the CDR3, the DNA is TGTGCCAGCAGGGGCGGGACTAGCGGCTACGAGCAGTACTTC. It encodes CASRGGTSGYEQYF.

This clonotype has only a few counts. This chain's CDR3 is CASSLISGTGNSPLHF. CDR3 sequence (DNA): TGCGCCAGCAGCTTGATCTCCGGGACAGGGAATTCACCCCTCCACTTT. The chain recombines TRBV5-1 with TRBJ1-6, with TRBD1 matching over 9 bases. This CDR3 contains 16 residues. V lost 1 base and J lost 7; bases outside the gene matches: 6. Germline CDR1 SGHRS, CDR2 YFSETQ.

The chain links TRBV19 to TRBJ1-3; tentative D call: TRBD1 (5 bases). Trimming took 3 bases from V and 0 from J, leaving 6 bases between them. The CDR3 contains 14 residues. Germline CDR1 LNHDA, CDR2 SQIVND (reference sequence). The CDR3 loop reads CASSMGRSGNTIYF. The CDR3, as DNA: TGTGCCAGTAGTATGGGACGCTCTGGAAACACCATATATTTT. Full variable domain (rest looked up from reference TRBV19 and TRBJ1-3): DGGITQSPKYLFRKEGQNVTLSCEQNLNHDAMYWYRQDPGQGLRLIYYSQIVNDFQKGDIAEGYSVSREKKESFPLTVTSAQKNPTAFYLCASSMGRSGNTIYFGEGSWLTVV.

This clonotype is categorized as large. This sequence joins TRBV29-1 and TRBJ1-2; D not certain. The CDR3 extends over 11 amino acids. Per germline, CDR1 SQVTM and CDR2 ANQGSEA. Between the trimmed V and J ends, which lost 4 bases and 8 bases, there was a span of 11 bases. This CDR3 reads CSVGQGGGYTF. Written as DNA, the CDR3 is TGCAGCGTTGGGCAAGGTGGGGGCTACACCTTC.

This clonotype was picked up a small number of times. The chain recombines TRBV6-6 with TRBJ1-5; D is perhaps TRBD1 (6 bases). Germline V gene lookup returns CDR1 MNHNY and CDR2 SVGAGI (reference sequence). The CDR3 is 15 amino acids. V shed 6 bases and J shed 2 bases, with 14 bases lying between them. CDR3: CASRLQGGGNQPQHF. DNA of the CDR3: TGTGCCAGCAGATTACAGGGCGGCGGCAATCAGCCCCAGCATTTT.

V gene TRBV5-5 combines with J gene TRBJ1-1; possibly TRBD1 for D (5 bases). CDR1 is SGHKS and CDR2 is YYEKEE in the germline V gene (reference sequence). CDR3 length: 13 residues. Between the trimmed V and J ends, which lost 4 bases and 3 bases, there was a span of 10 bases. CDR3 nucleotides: TGTGCCAGCAGCCTAACAGGCGACACTGAAGCTTTCTTT. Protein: CASSLTGDTEAFF. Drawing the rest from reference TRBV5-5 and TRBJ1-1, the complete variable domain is DAGVTQSPTHLIKTRGQQVTLRCSPISGHKSVSWYQQVLGQGPQFIFQYYEKEERGRGNFPDRFSARQFPNYSSELNVNALLLGDSALYLCASSLTGDTEAFFGQGTRLTVV.

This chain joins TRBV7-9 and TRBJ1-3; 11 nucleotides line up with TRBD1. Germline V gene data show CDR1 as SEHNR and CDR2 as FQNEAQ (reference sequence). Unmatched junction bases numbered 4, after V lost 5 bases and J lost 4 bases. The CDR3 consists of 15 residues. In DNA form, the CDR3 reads TGTGCCAGCAGCCGGGACAGGGGGTTAGGAAACACCATATATTTT. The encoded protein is CASSRDRGLGNTIYF.

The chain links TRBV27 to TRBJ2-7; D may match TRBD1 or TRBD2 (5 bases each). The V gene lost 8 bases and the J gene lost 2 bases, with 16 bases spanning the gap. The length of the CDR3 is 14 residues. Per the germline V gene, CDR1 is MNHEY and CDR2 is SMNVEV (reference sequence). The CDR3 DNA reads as TGTGCCAGCTTCAGAGGTCAGGGACCCTACGAGCAGTACTTC. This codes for CASFRGQGPYEQYF.

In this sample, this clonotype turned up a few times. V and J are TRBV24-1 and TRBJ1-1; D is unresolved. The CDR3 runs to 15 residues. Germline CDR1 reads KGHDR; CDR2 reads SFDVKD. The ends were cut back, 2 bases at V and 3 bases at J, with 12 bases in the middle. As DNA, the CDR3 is TGTGCCACCAGTGATTCAAGGGTCGGCGACACTGAAGCTTTCTTT. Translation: CATSDSRVGDTEAFF.

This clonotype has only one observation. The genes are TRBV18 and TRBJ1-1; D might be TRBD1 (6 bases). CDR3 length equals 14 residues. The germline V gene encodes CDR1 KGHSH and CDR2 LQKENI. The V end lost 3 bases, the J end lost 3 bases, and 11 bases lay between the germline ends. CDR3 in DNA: TGTGCCAGCTCACCGAGGAGGGGGGACACTGAAGCTTTCTTT. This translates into CASSPRRGDTEAFF.

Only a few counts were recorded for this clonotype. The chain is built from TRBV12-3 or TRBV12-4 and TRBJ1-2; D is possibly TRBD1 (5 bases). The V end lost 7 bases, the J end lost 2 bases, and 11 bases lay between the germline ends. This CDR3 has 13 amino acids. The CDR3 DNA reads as TGTGCCAGCAACCAGGGCTCAAACTATGGCTACACCTTC. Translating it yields CASNQGSNYGYTF.